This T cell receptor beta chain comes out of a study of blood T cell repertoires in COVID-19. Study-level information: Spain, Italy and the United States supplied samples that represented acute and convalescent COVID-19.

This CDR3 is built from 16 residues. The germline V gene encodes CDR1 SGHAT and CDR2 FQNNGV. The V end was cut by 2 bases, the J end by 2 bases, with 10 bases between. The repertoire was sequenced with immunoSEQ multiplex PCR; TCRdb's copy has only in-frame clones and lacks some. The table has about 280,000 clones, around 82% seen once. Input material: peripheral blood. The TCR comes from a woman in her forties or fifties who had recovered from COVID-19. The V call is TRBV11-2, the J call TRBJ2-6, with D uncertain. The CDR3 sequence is CASSLISIAGANVLTF. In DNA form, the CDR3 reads TGTGCCAGCAGCTTAATCTCCATAGCTGGGGCCAACGTCCTGACTTTC.